The rows below give T cell receptor beta chains drawn from one sample of a study of neoadjuvant anti-PD-1 for oral cavity cancer. TCRdb's copy holds only in-frame clones and misses some; the assay was immunoSEQ multiplex PCR. Among 15,000 to 20,000 clones listed, around 64% were seen once. Sequencing was performed on PBMCs, taken before nivolumab (anti-PD-1) treatment. The receptors come from a person between 40 and 85 years old with oral cavity squamous cell carcinoma. Both conserved end residues are part of each CDR3. Fields, in order: V gene, clone size, J gene, D gene, CDR3 DNA, CDR3 protein. D genes are given only for firm matches. Clone size, where shown, is once, few, many, or a class for clones that have expanded.

TRBV7-9	NA	TRBJ2-1	NA	TGTGCCAGCTGGCGAGCCGGGGGTGAGCAGTTCTTC	CASWRAGGEQFF
TRBV10-1	NA	TRBJ1-4	NA	TGCGCCAGCAGTGAGTCAGGAACTAATGAAAAACTGTTTTTT	CASSESGTNEKLFF
TRBV30	NA	TRBJ2-1	TRBD1	TGTGCCTGGAGTGTTTTCTGGGACAGGGGGACCTACAATGAGCAGTTCTTC	CAWSVFWDRGTYNEQFF
TRBV7-2	few	TRBJ2-2	TRBD2	TGTGCCAGCACAGAGTCTGGCGGGAGCTTCACCGGGGAGCTGTTTTTT	CASTESGGSFTGELFF
TRBV18	few	TRBJ1-5	NA	TGTGCCAGCTCACCAACTCGGGTCTTAGATAGCAATCAGCCCCAGCATTTT	CASSPTRVLDSNQPQHF
TRBV10-2	NA	TRBJ1-2	NA	TGCGCCAGCAGTGAGATGGCAGCCACTAACTATGGCTACACCTTC	CASSEMAATNYGYTF
TRBV30	few	TRBJ1-1	NA	TGTGCCTGGAGCGCAACAGGGATCCAACAATCGGGACCTGAAGCTTTCTTT	CAWSATGIQQSGPEAFF
TRBV6-1	NA	TRBJ1-5	TRBD1	TGTGCCAGCAACACACCCGGGGGACAGCACCAGCATTTT	CASNTPGGQHQHF
TRBV2	NA	TRBJ2-1	NA	TGTGCCAGCAGAGGGGAGCGGCTAGTGACGAGCAATGAGCAGTTCTTC	CASRGERLVTSNEQFF
TRBV7-2	few	TRBJ1-3	NA	TGTGCCAGCAGCTCCCCCTCCTCTGGGGCAGGCAGTGGAAACACCATATATTTT	CASSSPSSGAGSGNTIYF
TRBV19	few	TRBJ1-5	NA	TGTGCCAGTAGCAAGATCAGTAGGACCGACAATCAGCCCCAGCATTTT	CASSKISRTDNQPQHF
TRBV28	NA	TRBJ1-5	NA	TGTGCCAGCAGTTTCCGGGGGCAGGCTAATCAGCCCCAGCATTTT	CASSFRGQANQPQHF
TRBV19	NA	TRBJ2-2	TRBD2	TGTGCCAGTAGTTTAATTGAAGCGGGAAAGACCGGGGAGCTGTTTTTT	CASSLIEAGKTGELFF
TRBV5-1	NA	TRBJ2-5	NA	TGCGCCAGCAGCCAGGACACCACGGAGACCCAGTACTTC	CASSQDTTETQYF
TRBV19	few	TRBJ1-5	NA	TGTGCCAGTAGTACCGTCGCCAGCAATCAGCCCCAGCATTTT	CASSTVASNQPQHF
TRBV6-5	NA	TRBJ1-1	NA	TGTGCCAGCAGTTACAAGGCTGACGCTGGAGCTTTCTTT	CASSYKADAGAFF
TRBV5-6	NA	TRBJ2-5	TRBD1	TGTGCCAGCAGCTTGGCGGACAGGGGAAAATTCGTGACCCAGTACTTC	CASSLADRGKFVTQYF
TRBV9	NA	TRBJ1-1	NA	TGTGCCAGCAGCGTAGGGGAAATGAACACTGAAGCTTTCTTT	CASSVGEMNTEAFF
TRBV6-1	NA	TRBJ2-6	NA	TGTGCCAGCAGTGAAATCAAAGTGCCCACCTTTCTGACTTTC	CASSEIKVPTFLTF
TRBV10-1	NA	TRBJ2-7	NA	TGCGCCAGCAGCGCCGGGACTTCAACCTACGAGCAGTACTTC	CASSAGTSTYEQYF
TRBV9	NA	TRBJ1-1	TRBD1	TGTGCCAGCAGCCCTTATTCCGGGACAGGGGGATTGAACACTGAAGCTTTCTTT	CASSPYSGTGGLNTEAFF
TRBV5-1	NA	TRBJ2-1	NA	TGCGCCAGCAGCTTGGAGTCACTGTACAATGAGCAGTTCTTC	CASSLESLYNEQFF
TRBV6-6	few	TRBJ2-7	TRBD2	TGTGCCAGCAGCCACTGGGCGGGAGAACCCCACGAGCAGTACTTC	CASSHWAGEPHEQYF
TRBV6-5	NA	TRBJ2-7	TRBD1	TGTGCCAGCAGTCCAGGGGGCGCAGGGCAGTACTTC	CASSPGGAGQYF
TRBV25-1	NA	TRBJ1-2	NA	TGTGCCAGCAGTGAATCGGGAACCCAGGGTGACTATGGCTACACCTTC	CASSESGTQGDYGYTF